This T cell receptor (beta chain) was captured in a study of human T cells and chemical hapten exposure. Whole-study results and caveats: Patch test score rose with PT1 expanded TCR count, significant at thresholds 8, 16 and 32, not 4. Versus controls, expanded TCRs had significantly more large CDR3 similarity clusters.

TCRdb re-derived calls from the RACE reads in MiXCR, one entry per CDR3 protein. Seen here are roughly 360,000 distinct CDR3 sequences, more than 4.5% observed once, and the top ten hold approximately 2.1%. This clonotype was counted between two and nine times. What it recognizes is unknown. The time point is: patch test 1, 2 weeks after DPC sensitization. The treatment denotes: therapeutic diphenylcyclopropenone sensitization with weekly scalp DPC. V shed 2 bases and J shed 3 bases, with 13 bases lying between them. Looked up from germline, CDR1 is MGHDK and CDR2 is SYGVNS. The CDR3 covers 15 residues.

The origin of this receptor is a woman between 50 and 59 years old with alopecia areata. Some clones in this sample may be carry-over from other donors' samples. The material was whole blood, obtained in connection with sensitization to the hapten diphenylcyclopropenone (DPC). The chain couples TRBV25-1 to TRBJ2-5; a weak D match, TRBD2 (5 bases). The CDR3 DNA reads TGTGCCAGCAGTGAACCGGCTAGCTTGGAAGAGACCCAGTACTTC. It translates to CASSEPASLEETQYF.